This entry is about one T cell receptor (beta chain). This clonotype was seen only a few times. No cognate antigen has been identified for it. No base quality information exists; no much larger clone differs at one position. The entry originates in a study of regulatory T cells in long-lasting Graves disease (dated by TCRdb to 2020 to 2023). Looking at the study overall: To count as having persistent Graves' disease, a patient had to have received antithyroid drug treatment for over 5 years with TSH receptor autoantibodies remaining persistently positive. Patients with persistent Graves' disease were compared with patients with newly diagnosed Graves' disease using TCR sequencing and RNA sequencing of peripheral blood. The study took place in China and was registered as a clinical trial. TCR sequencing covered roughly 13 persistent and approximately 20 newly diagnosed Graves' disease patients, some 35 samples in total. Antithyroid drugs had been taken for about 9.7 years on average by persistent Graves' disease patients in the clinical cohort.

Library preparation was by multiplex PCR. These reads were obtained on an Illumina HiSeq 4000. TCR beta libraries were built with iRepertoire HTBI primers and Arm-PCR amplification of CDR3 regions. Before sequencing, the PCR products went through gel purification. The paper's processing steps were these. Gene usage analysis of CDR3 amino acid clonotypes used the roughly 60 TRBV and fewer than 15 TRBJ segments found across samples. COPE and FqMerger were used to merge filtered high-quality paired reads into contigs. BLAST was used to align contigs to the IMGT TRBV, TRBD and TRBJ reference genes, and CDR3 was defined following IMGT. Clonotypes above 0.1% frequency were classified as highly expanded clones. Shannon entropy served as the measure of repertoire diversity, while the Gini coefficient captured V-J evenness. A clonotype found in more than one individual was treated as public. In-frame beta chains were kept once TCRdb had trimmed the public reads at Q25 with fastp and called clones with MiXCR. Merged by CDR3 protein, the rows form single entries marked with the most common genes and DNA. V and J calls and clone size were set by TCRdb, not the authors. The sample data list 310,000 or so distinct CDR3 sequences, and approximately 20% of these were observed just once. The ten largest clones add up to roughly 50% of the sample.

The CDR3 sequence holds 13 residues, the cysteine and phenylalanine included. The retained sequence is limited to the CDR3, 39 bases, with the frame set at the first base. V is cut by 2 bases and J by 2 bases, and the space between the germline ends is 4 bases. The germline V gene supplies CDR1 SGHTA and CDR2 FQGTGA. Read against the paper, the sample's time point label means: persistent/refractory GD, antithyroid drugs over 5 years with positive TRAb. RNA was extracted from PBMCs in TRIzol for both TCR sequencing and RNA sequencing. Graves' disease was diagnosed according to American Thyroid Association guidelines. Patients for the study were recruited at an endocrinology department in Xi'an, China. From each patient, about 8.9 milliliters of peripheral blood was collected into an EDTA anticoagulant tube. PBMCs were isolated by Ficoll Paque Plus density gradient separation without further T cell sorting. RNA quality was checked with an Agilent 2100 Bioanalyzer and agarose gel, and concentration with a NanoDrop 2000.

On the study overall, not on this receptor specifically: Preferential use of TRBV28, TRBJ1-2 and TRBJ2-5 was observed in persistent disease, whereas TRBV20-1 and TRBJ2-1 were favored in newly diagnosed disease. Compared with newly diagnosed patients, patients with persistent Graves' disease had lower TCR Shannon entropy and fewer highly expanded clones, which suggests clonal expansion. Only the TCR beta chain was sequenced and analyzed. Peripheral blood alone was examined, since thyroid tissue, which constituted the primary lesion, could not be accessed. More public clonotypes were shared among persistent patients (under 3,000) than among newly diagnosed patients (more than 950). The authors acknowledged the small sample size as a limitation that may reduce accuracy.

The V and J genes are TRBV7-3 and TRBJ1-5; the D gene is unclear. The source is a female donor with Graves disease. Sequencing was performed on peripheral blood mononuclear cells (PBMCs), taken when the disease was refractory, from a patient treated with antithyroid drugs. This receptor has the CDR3 CASSLSRNQPQHF. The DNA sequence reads TGTGCCAGCAGCTTATCCCGCAATCAGCCCCAGCATTTT.